The T cell receptor (beta chain) described here comes from a study of cytomegalovirus exposure and HLA in healthy donors. From the 120-subject validation cohort, which was separate from the roughly 700-subject first cohort, the donors were drawn. On this clone itself: Its antigen is unknown.

Findings and limits, study-wide: The study flagged approximately 180 TCR beta chains as cytomegalovirus-associated. The CMV antigen specificity of a few CMV-associated chains was confirmed through in vitro analysis. In the approximately 130 validation repertoires, about 95% of cluster scores exceeded 0, per a later analysis.

Generated by immunoSEQ multiplex PCR, the TCRdb table keeps only in-frame clones and is missing some. The sample lists more than 300,000 clones, 86% occurring once. Material for sequencing was PBMCs. This clonotype was obtained from a woman in her late teens or twenties in good health and CMV-seronegative.

The chain's CDR3 is CASSQDVRKGLGYTF. The CDR3 region has the DNA TGCGCCAGCAGCCAAGATGTCAGGAAGGGGCTTGGCTACACCTTC. The genes are TRBV4-1 and TRBJ1-2, with a weak D call TRBD1 (5 bases). CDR3 length equals 15 residues. V gave up 0 bases and J gave up 7 bases, with 15 bases separating them. CDR1 and CDR2 from the germline V gene are MGHRA and YSYEKL.